This T cell receptor (beta chain) is drawn from a study of blood T cell repertoires in COVID-19. Study in general: From the United States, Italy and Spain came samples of acute and convalescent COVID-19. PBMCs, B-cell-depleted T cells, or T cells were the source of the cDNA or gDNA that made up the material.

In the original processing: Quantification of nucleated cells was approximated via reference gene primer amplification. The protocol was immunoSEQ multiplex PCR, while the TCRdb copy is restricted to in-frame clones and leaves out a portion. V and J calls and clone size come straight from that table; D and trimming were deduced from the DNA. The sample has roughly 290,000 clones; roughly 89% are singletons. The source of this sequence is a man aged 25-45 years with acute or convalescent COVID-19. Sequenced: peripheral blood.

This CDR3 is CASSLLGGDSPLHF. Written as DNA, the CDR3 is TGTGCCAGCAGTTTATTGGGCGGGGATTCACCCCTCCACTTT. The chain combines TRBV27 with TRBJ1-6, with unresolved D. The CDR3 consists of 14 residues. CDR1 and CDR2 (germline): MNHEY, SMNVEV (reference sequence). The V end was cut by 1 base, the J end by 8 bases, with 9 bases between.